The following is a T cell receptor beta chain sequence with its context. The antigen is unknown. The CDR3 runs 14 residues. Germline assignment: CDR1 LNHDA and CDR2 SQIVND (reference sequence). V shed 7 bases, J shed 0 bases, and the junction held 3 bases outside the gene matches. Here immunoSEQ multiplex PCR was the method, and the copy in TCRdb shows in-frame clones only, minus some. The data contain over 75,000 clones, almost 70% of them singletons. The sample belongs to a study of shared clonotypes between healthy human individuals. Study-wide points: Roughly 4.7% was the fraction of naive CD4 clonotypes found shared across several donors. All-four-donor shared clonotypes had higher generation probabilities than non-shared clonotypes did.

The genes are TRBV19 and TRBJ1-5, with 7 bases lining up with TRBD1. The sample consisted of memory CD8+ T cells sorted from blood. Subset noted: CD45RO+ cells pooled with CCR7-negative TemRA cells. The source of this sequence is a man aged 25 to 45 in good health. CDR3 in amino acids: CASTQGVSNQPQHF. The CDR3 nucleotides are TGTGCCAGTACTCAGGGGGTTAGCAATCAGCCCCAGCATTTT.